These 30 T cell receptor beta chains were sequenced from one sample in a study of blood T cell repertoires in COVID-19. Assay: immunoSEQ multiplex PCR; the TCRdb copy retains only in-frame clones and omits some. The sample carries fewer than 300,000 clones, 81% recorded once. The material sequenced was peripheral blood. The receptor set was obtained from an older woman with active or convalescent COVID-19.

The V gene is TRBV3-1 (or the pseudogene TRBV3-2), the J gene TRBJ2-7; 9 bases map to TRBD2. Germline CDR1 LGHDT, CDR2 YNNKEL (reference sequence). This CDR3 has 15 residues. The CDR3 here is CASGGASGDADEQYF. The DNA of the CDR3 is TGTGCTTCTGGGGGGGCTAGCGGGGATGCGGACGAGCAGTACTTC.

The rearrangement joins TRBV4-2 to TRBJ2-1; 7 bases map to TRBD1. The CDR3 totals 14 residues. With V trimmed by 2 bases and J by 6 bases, 4 bases remained unmatched. Germline CDR1 and CDR2: LGHNA and YNFKEQ. The CDR3 loop reads CASSQPNRGNEQFF. CDR3 coding DNA: TGTGCCAGCAGCCAACCTAACAGGGGCAATGAGCAGTTCTTC.

This chain links TRBV2 with TRBJ1-2; no reliable D call. The CDR3 runs to 10 residues. The germline V and J ends were trimmed by 6 bases and 6 bases, with 5 bases remaining between them. Per germline, CDR1 SNHLY and CDR2 FYNNEI. In DNA form, the CDR3 reads TGTGCCAGCAGAGCTAATGGCTACACCTTC. It codes for CASRANGYTF.

The V and J genes are TRBV4-2 and TRBJ2-1; 8 bases align to TRBD2. Germline V gene lookup returns CDR1 LGHNA and CDR2 YNFKEQ. CDR3 size: 16 residues. V shed 3 bases and J 6 bases; nucleotides not matched to a gene: 10. Here the CDR3 reads CASSHQTDRGGNEQFF. The DNA for the CDR3 is TGTGCCAGCAGCCACCAAACGGATCGGGGGGGCAATGAGCAGTTCTTC.

V gene TRBV10-3 combines with J gene TRBJ2-2; D may be TRBD1 (5 bases). Trimming stripped 6 bases from V and 6 bases from J, with 5 bases between. The CDR3 is made up of 11 amino acids. Looked up from germline, CDR1 is ENHRY and CDR2 is SYGVKD. Here the CDR3 DNA reads TGTGCCATCAGGGGGCCCGGGGAGCTGTTTTTT. Protein product: CAIRGPGELFF.

This clone was picked up a small number of times. The genes are TRBV27 and TRBJ1-5; the D is unclear. Germline V gene sequence: CDR1 MNHEY, CDR2 SMNVEV (reference sequence). Trimming removed 3 bases at V and 7 bases at J, with 10 bases between. This CDR3 spans 13 amino acids. The CDR3 bases are TGTGCCAGCAGTTTTCGGGGTGGACAGCCCCAGCATTTT. Its protein is CASSFRGGQPQHF.

CDR3 DNA sequence: TGTGCCAGCAGTTTAATTCTAGGGACAGGGGGTAGTCAGCCCCAGCATTTT. Its translation: CASSLILGTGGSQPQHF. This chain connects TRBV28 to TRBJ1-5, with 11 positions matching TRBD1. Per the germline V gene, CDR1 is MDHEN and CDR2 is SYDVKM. V lost 2 bases to trimming and J lost 6 bases; unmatched junction nucleotides: 9. This CDR3 contains 17 residues. Full variable domain (remainder filled in from reference TRBV28 and TRBJ1-5): DVKVTQSSRYLVKRTGEKVFLECVQDMDHENMFWYRQDPGLGLRLIYFSYDVKMKEKGDIPEGYSVSREKKERFSLILESASTNQTSMYLCASSLILGTGGSQPQHFGDGTRLSIL.

This clone was picked up a small number of times. The chain joins TRBV7-8 to TRBJ1-5; D remains unclear. CDR1 and CDR2 from the germline V gene are SGHVS and FQNEAQ. Trimming stripped 4 bases from V and 9 bases from J, with 16 bases between. There are 14 residues in the CDR3. CDR3 DNA: TGTGCCAGCAGCTACGGACGGGGAGATCCGCCCCAGCATTTT. Its translation: CASSYGRGDPPQHF.

The chain joins TRBV10-2 to TRBJ2-1; D ambiguous. V gave up 0 bases and J gave up 3 bases, with 15 bases separating them. Per the germline V gene, CDR1 is WSHSY and CDR2 is SAAADI. This CDR3 region has 17 residues. The CDR3 DNA is TGCGCCAGCAGTGAGTCCCCTACGGGTAGTGGCTACAATGAGCAGTTCTTC. It specifies CASSESPTGSGYNEQFF.

This chain uses TRBV6-5 with TRBJ2-7; D possibly corresponds to TRBD2 (7 bases). Germline V CDR1 and CDR2: MNHEY, SVGAGI. There are 15 residues in the CDR3. The germline V and J ends were trimmed by 2 bases and 3 bases, with 14 bases remaining between them. The CDR3 spells CASSYKTGGHYEQYF. DNA of the CDR3: TGTGCCAGCAGTTACAAGACGGGGGGCCACTACGAGCAGTACTTC.

V and J are TRBV7-9 and TRBJ1-2; 8 bases fit TRBD1. J lost 7 bases, V lost 5 bases, and 12 bases had no gene match. This CDR3 is 15 amino acids long. CDR1 is SEHNR and CDR2 is FQNEAQ in the germline V gene (reference sequence). CDR3 loop: CASSALARQGIGYTF. The CDR3 DNA sequence: TGTGCCAGCAGCGCCTTGGCCCGACAGGGGATTGGCTACACCTTC.

This chain joins TRBV10-3 and TRBJ2-1, with 10 positions matching TRBD2. Germline CDR1 ENHRY, CDR2 SYGVKD. The V gene end was trimmed by 3 bases and the J gene end by 7 bases; junction bases not matched to a gene: 6. The CDR3 is 15 residues long. The chain's CDR3 is CAISEERGGKNEQFF. CDR3 sequence (DNA): TGTGCCATCAGTGAAGAGCGGGGGGGCAAAAATGAGCAGTTCTTC.

This chain links TRBV6-1 with TRBJ1-2; TRBD1 is a possible D gene (5 bases). The CDR3 spans 13 residues. V was shortened by 3 bases and J by 4 bases, with 9 bases between the two germline ends. Germline loops: CDR1 MNHNS, CDR2 SASEGT. The DNA for the CDR3 is TGTGCCAGCAGTGATCCGGGACTCTATGGCTACACCTTC. As protein: CASSDPGLYGYTF.

This clone was detected only a few times. The chain is built from TRBV4-2 and TRBJ2-7, with D maybe TRBD2 (5 bases). Looked up from germline, CDR1 is LGHNA and CDR2 is YNFKEQ. The CDR3 loop spans 15 amino acids. Trimming removed 0 bases from V and 7 bases from J, with 16 bases in between. CDR3 region: CASSQDDTVRREQYF. Here the CDR3 DNA reads TGTGCCAGCAGCCAAGATGACACGGTCAGGAGGGAGCAGTACTTC.

This chain uses TRBV21-1 with TRBJ1-2; TRBD1, the D gene given by the table, was not confirmed from the DNA. TRBV21-1 is a documented pseudogene. This CDR3 is 15 amino acids long. CDR3 sequence: CASSEQGYFDYGYTF. The CDR3 nucleotides are TGTGCCAGCAGCGAACAGGGTTATTTCGACTATGGCTACACCTTC.

The rearrangement joins TRBV4-1 to TRBJ1-5; D remains ambiguous. This CDR3 has 16 residues. Trimming removed 0 bases at V and 4 bases at J, with 13 bases between. CDR1 is MGHRA and CDR2 is YSYEKL in the germline V gene. CDR3 region: CASSQENPGSNQPQHF. Written as DNA, the CDR3 is TGCGCCAGCAGCCAAGAAAATCCCGGGTCGAATCAGCCCCAGCATTTT.

The rearrangement links TRBV7-6 to TRBJ1-1, with D perhaps TRBD1 (6 bases). The CDR3 consists of 17 residues. The germline V gene encodes CDR1 SGHVS and CDR2 FNYEAQ. V dropped 0 bases and J dropped 1 base, with 15 bases sitting between them. This CDR3 is CASSLAGMGAGNTEAFF. The CDR3 DNA follows: TGTGCCAGCAGCTTAGCGGGTATGGGGGCTGGGAACACTGAAGCTTTCTTT.

The V call is TRBV9, the J call TRBJ2-1; 10 bases fit TRBD2. Unmatched junction bases numbered 6, after V lost 0 bases and J lost 9 bases. Germline assignment: CDR1 SGDLS and CDR2 YYNGEE. This CDR3 comprises 15 residues. Here the CDR3 reads CASSVVAGGTGEQFF. DNA of the CDR3: TGTGCCAGCAGCGTAGTAGCGGGGGGTACGGGTGAGCAGTTCTTC. Together with reference TRBV9 and TRBJ2-1, the CDR3 gives the full variable domain: DSGVTQTPKHLITATGQRVTLRCSPRSGDLSVYWYQQSLDQGLQFLIQYYNGEERAKGNILERFSAQQFPDLHSELNLSSLELGDSALYFCASSVVAGGTGEQFFGPGTRLTVL.

Only a few counts were recorded for this clone. The gene calls are TRBV19 and TRBJ1-6, with D possibly being TRBD1 (5 bases). Germline V gives CDR1 LNHDA, CDR2 SQIVND (reference sequence). The CDR3 contains 14 residues. With 5 bases removed from V and 4 bases from J, the gap between germline ends came to 9 bases. The CDR3: CASSWGLYNSPLHF. CDR3 DNA sequence: TGTGCCAGTAGTTGGGGACTTTATAATTCACCCCTCCACTTT.

This clone was recorded only once. The V gene is TRBV7-3, the J gene TRBJ1-1; D perhaps matches TRBD1 (5 bases). The germline CDR1 and CDR2 sequences are SGHTA and FQGTGA. The CDR3 totals 14 residues. V lost 4 bases, J lost 1 base, and 10 bases lay in between. The CDR3 bases are TGTGCCAGCAGCTCCAGGGTCAAGAACACTGAAGCTTTCTTT. Translating it yields CASSSRVKNTEAFF.

This chain uses TRBV6-5 with TRBJ1-1; 7 bases map to TRBD1. The CDR3 is 15 residues long. Germline CDR1 reads MNHEY; CDR2 reads SVGAGI. Trimming removed 6 bases from V and 1 base from J; junction bases left unmatched: 8. CDR3 residues: CASRNGDSWNTEAFF. DNA of the CDR3: TGTGCCAGCAGGAATGGGGACAGCTGGAACACTGAAGCTTTCTTT.

V and J are TRBV4-2 and TRBJ1-5; D unclear. Germline assignment: CDR1 LGHNA and CDR2 YNFKEQ. The V end was cut by 1 base, the J end by 0 bases, with 7 bases between. The CDR3 contains 15 residues. In DNA, the CDR3 is TGTGCCAGCAGCCAAGTGTCTAATAGCAATCAGCCCCAGCATTTT. It codes for CASSQVSNSNQPQHF.

This chain uses TRBV12-5 with TRBJ2-7; possibly TRBD1 for D (6 bases). CDR1 LGHNT and CDR2 FRNRAP come from the germline V gene. This CDR3 has 14 residues. Trimming stripped 8 bases from V and 3 bases from J, with 17 bases between. CDR3 region: CASHSDRAGYEQYF. In DNA form, the CDR3 reads TGTGCTAGTCATTCGGACAGAGCTGGCTACGAGCAGTACTTC.

J is TRBJ1-5 and V is TRBV18; 7 positions agree with TRBD1. The CDR3 loop spans 17 amino acids. From germline, CDR1 is KGHSH and CDR2 LQKENI. J lost 5 bases, V lost 2 bases, and 12 bases had no gene match. In DNA, the CDR3 is TGTGCCAGCTCACCATTGTGGGGACAGTCCCAGGATCAGCCCCAGCATTTT. This codes for CASSPLWGQSQDQPQHF.

Written as DNA, the CDR3 is TGTGCCAGTAGGGCCCCCGGGACAGGGTTAATTGGGCAGTTCTTC. Encoded protein: CASRAPGTGLIGQFF. The chain is built from TRBV19 and TRBJ2-1; 9 bases are a match to TRBD1. The CDR3 contains 15 residues. Looked up from germline, CDR1 is LNHDA and CDR2 is SQIVND (reference sequence). V was pared by 6 bases and J by 12 bases, with 15 bases of the junction left unmatched.

The rearrangement uses TRBV3-1 (or the pseudogene TRBV3-2) and TRBJ1-4; unclear D gene. CDR1 and CDR2 (germline): LGHDT, YNNKEL (reference sequence). The V gene lost 0 bases and the J gene lost 10 bases, with 6 bases spanning the gap. The CDR3 length is 12 residues. The CDR3 here is CASSQDQVKLFF. The CDR3 nucleotides are TGTGCCAGCAGCCAAGATCAGGTAAAACTGTTTTTT.

The chain uses TRBV10-1 and TRBJ1-1; maybe TRBD1 (5 bases). Trimming shortened V by 7 bases and J by 1 base, and 16 bases separated the two germline ends. The CDR3 spans 15 residues. From germline, CDR1 is WNHNN and CDR2 SYGVQD (reference sequence). In DNA form, the CDR3 reads TGCGCCAGCATTAGGCAGGGTTCGGCGAACACTGAAGCTTTCTTT. It specifies CASIRQGSANTEAFF.

This clone came up once. The rearrangement links TRBV12-2 to TRBJ1-6. TRBV12-2 is deemed a pseudogene. The CDR3 is 15 amino acids. Written as DNA, the CDR3 is TGTGCAAGTCGCCCGCTCCCGGTCGTCTATTCACCCCTCCACTTT. Translation gives CASRPLPVVYSPLHF.

The chain uses TRBV9 and TRBJ2-7; TRBD1 is a possible D gene (5 bases). Germline lookup yields CDR1 SGDLS and CDR2 YYNGEE. The V end was cut by 2 bases, the J end by 7 bases, with 16 bases between. The length of the CDR3 is 14 residues. CDR3 protein: CASSVGARAEEQYF. The CDR3 DNA follows: TGTGCCAGCAGCGTTGGGGCCAGGGCCGAGGAGCAGTACTTC.

This chain links TRBV29-1 with TRBJ1-2; 8 nucleotides align to TRBD1. The CDR3 is 15 residues long. J was trimmed by 6 bases and V by 5 bases; bases with no gene match: 14. Germline lookup yields CDR1 SQVTM and CDR2 ANQGSEA. CDR3 residues: CSVRRHLDRENGYTF. The CDR3 region has the DNA TGCAGCGTTCGCAGACACTTGGACAGGGAAAATGGCTACACCTTC.